Presented here are 21 T cell receptor beta chains from one specimen sequenced in a study of CD8+CD57+ T cells in acquired aplastic anemia. TCR beta VDJ and CDR3 were profiled, and genomic DNA was the template. TCRdb reprocessed the reads via MiXCR and lists one record per CDR3 protein. The repertoire holds about 95,000 distinct CDR3 sequences, with around 62% as singletons. Whoever was chosen for sequencing had shown CD8+CD57+ cell expansion by flow cytometry. Sequencing was performed on sorted CD4+, CD8+, or CD8+CD57+ T cells (not recorded which) from PBMCs. The receptor source for this set is a human donor with aplastic anemia.

The chain employs TRBV19 and TRBJ2-7; D gene ambiguous. This CDR3 region has 13 residues. Germline assignment: CDR1 LNHDA and CDR2 SQIVND (reference sequence). V lost 7 bases, J lost 2 bases, and 12 bases lay in between. CDR3 in amino acids: CASIGVDAYEQYF. CDR3 DNA sequence: TGTGCCAGTATCGGCGTCGATGCCTACGAGCAGTACTTC.

The chain combines TRBV2 with TRBJ2-5, with D perhaps TRBD2 (5 bases). The V gene lost 1 base and the J gene lost 0 bases, with 15 bases spanning the gap. The CDR3 spans 17 residues. Germline CDR1 reads SNHLY; CDR2 reads FYNNEI. The CDR3 DNA reads as TGTGCCAGCAGTGAAGGTATCGGAGGACGGTACCAAGAGACCCAGTACTTC. Translated, it gives CASSEGIGGRYQETQYF.

V usage is TRBV12-3 or TRBV12-4 and J usage is TRBJ1-1; TRBD1 matches at 7 bases. The trim removed 5 bases at V and 5 bases at J, leaving 2 bases unmatched. The CDR3 totals 12 residues. CDR3 residues: CASSTRGTEAFF. CDR3 bases: TGTGCCAGCAGTACCAGGGGGACTGAAGCTTTCTTT.

At least ten counts were recorded for this clonotype. The chain is built from TRBV6-4 and TRBJ2-3, with D possibly being TRBD2 (7 bases). The CDR3 consists of 14 residues. V was shortened by 5 bases and J by 5 bases, with 14 bases between the two germline ends. Germline V gene sequence: CDR1 MRHNA, CDR2 SNTAGT. CDR3 nucleotides: TGTGCCAGCAGTCCCGGACTAGGGGGAGATACGCAGTATTTT. Residues: CASSPGLGGDTQYF.

This clonotype occurred a few times. V is TRBV2 and J is TRBJ1-5, with unresolved D. The CDR3 extends over 15 amino acids. Looked up from germline, CDR1 is SNHLY and CDR2 is FYNNEI. V lost 6 bases, J lost 0 bases, and 12 bases lay in between. CDR3 sequence: CASRRTEYSNQPQHF. CDR3 DNA sequence: TGTGCCAGCAGGAGGACGGAATATAGCAATCAGCCCCAGCATTTT.

Concerning this clonotype itself: The CDR3 carries no conserved terminal phenylalanine or tryptophan, so it likely arises from a read error. This chain uses TRBV7-2 with TRBJ2-3; 9 bases agree with TRBD2. The CDR3 runs to 16 residues. V shed 0 bases and J 6 bases; nucleotides not matched to a gene: 7. From germline, CDR1 is SGHTA and CDR2 FQGNSA. The CDR3 reads CASSLAGSGGPDTQYL. In nucleotides, the CDR3 is TGTGCCAGCAGCTTAGCGGGGAGCGGGGGGCCGGATACGCAGTATCTT.

The rearrangement uses TRBV9 and TRBJ1-1; 9 nucleotides align to TRBD1. J was trimmed by 7 bases and V by 4 bases; bases with no gene match: 17. The length of the CDR3 is 17 residues. Germline-derived CDR1 and CDR2 are SGDLS and YYNGEE. The chain's CDR3 is CASSRTTGGTGHFEAFF. For the CDR3, the DNA is TGTGCCAGCAGCCGTACAACAGGGGGCACAGGTCATTTTGAAGCTTTCTTT.

V gene TRBV20-1 combines with J gene TRBJ1-2; 7 bases are a match to TRBD1. The CDR3 has 11 residues. V trimming: 8 bases; J trimming: 6 bases; junction bases outside the gene matches: 6. CDR1 and CDR2 (germline): DFQATT, SNEGSKA (reference sequence). The CDR3 nucleotides read TGCAGTAACAGGGGTGGCAATGGCTACACCTTC. Protein: CSNRGGNGYTF.

The chain joins TRBV9 to TRBJ2-3; tentative D call: TRBD1 (5 bases). Germline CDR1 is SGDLS and CDR2 is YYNGEE. V lost 3 bases and J 6 bases, leaving 5 bases between the germline ends. This CDR3 comprises 11 residues. CDR3 nucleotide sequence: TGTGCCAGCAGCGGGGGCGATACGCAGTATTTT. Translation: CASSGGDTQYF.

This clonotype was seen only once. The genes are TRBV7-9 and TRBJ1-5; D gene unclear. This CDR3 comprises 12 residues. Trimming removed 3 bases at V and 7 bases at J, with 7 bases between. Germline V gene lookup returns CDR1 SEHNR and CDR2 FQNEAQ (reference sequence). The CDR3 is CASSLREQPQHF. The CDR3 DNA follows: TGTGCCAGCAGCTTGAGAGAACAGCCCCAGCATTTT.

This clonotype was detected only a few times. The V and J genes are TRBV15 and TRBJ2-7, with D perhaps TRBD1 (5 bases). The V end was cut by 1 base, the J end by 6 bases, with 10 bases between. The CDR3 covers 13 residues. The germline CDR1 and CDR2 sequences are LNHNV and YYDKDF (reference sequence). The CDR3 DNA follows: TGTGCCACCAGCAGAGTAGTAGGGGTCGAGCAGTACTTC. Translating it yields CATSRVVGVEQYF.

This clonotype was counted a few times. The chain is built from TRBV7-2 and TRBJ2-3; the D gene is possibly TRBD2 (6 bases). V lost 3 bases and J 9 bases, leaving 16 bases between the germline ends. The CDR3 spans 14 residues. Germline values: CDR1 SGHTA, CDR2 FQGNSA. The CDR3 spells CASSLVEGVRTQYF. The CDR3 DNA is TGTGCCAGCAGCTTGGTGGAGGGAGTGAGAACGCAGTATTTT.

The chain combines TRBV20-1 with TRBJ1-1; 7 bases match TRBD1. This CDR3 contains 14 residues. The V and J ends lost 4 bases and 5 bases, in that order; junction bases with no gene match: 10. Germline V CDR1 and CDR2: DFQATT, SNEGSKA (reference sequence). This CDR3 is CSATFTGAQTEAFF. The CDR3 DNA sequence: TGCAGTGCTACTTTTACAGGGGCTCAGACTGAAGCTTTCTTT.

This clonotype was observed a few times. The V call is TRBV3-1, the J call TRBJ1-4; 7 bases match TRBD1. The J segment lost 3 bases and the V segment lost 1 base, leaving 8 bases of the junction unmatched. Germline CDR1 is LGHDT and CDR2 is YNNKEL (reference sequence). The CDR3 has 17 amino acids. The CDR3 is CASSQAGQRGANEKLFF. Written as DNA, the CDR3 is TGTGCCAGCAGCCAAGCGGGACAGCGGGGGGCTAATGAAAAACTGTTTTTT.

This sequence joins TRBV13 and TRBJ2-7; 13 bases match TRBD2. Germline trimming cut 7 bases from V and 2 bases from J; bases unmatched to any gene: 11. Germline values: CDR1 PRHDT, CDR2 FYEKMQ (reference sequence). The CDR3 is made up of 17 amino acids. CDR3 DNA: TGTGCCAGCACCCCTACCCTTGGGACTAGCGGGGCCTACGAGCAGTACTTC. Translated, it gives CASTPTLGTSGAYEQYF.

This sequence joins TRBV20-1 and TRBJ2-1; no definite D call. V was trimmed by 2 bases and J by 8 bases, leaving 10 bases between them. The CDR3 runs 12 residues. Germline V gene data show CDR1 as DFQATT and CDR2 as SNEGSKA (reference sequence). CDR3 sequence (DNA): TGCAGTGCTAGACGGCTAGGAGATGAGCAGTTCTTC. This sequence encodes CSARRLGDEQFF.

This clonotype was detected only a few times. This chain connects TRBV15 to TRBJ1-4; TRBD1 agrees at 8 bases. Losses at the gene ends were 6 bases for V and 7 bases for J; bases not matched to a gene: 4. Germline CDR1 and CDR2: LNHNV and YYDKDF (reference sequence). The CDR3 is 13 residues long. The CDR3 bases are TGTGCCACCAGAGCCGGGACAGGTGAAAAACTGTTTTTT. It encodes CATRAGTGEKLFF.

In regard to this clonotype: The junction and the germline gene differ at one end; a read error may be behind it. V is TRBV7-7 and J is TRBJ2-5; 10 bases agree with TRBD1. Germline values: CDR1 SSHAT, CDR2 FNYEAQ (reference sequence). The CDR3 runs to 14 residues. CDR3 DNA: TGTGCTAGCAGCGCGACAGGGGGCGATGGGACCCAGTACTTC. Amino acid sequence: CASSATGGDGTQYF.

As regards this clonotype: The CDR3 does not close with the conserved phenylalanine or tryptophan, likely indicating a read error. The rearrangement joins TRBV7-6 to TRBJ2-2, with TRBD1 matching 8 bases. V dropped 7 bases and J dropped 6; count of bases not matched to a gene: 16. The CDR3 spans 17 residues. Per germline, CDR1 SGHVS and CDR2 FNYEAQ. The CDR3 loop reads CASTKERTGYGSGELFS. For the CDR3, the DNA is TGTGCCAGCACCAAAGAACGGACAGGGTATGGCTCCGGGGAGCTGTTTTCT.

Notes on this clonotype: Relative to the germline gene, one junction end is altered; a read error may explain this. The rearrangement uses TRBV10-3 and TRBJ2-7; 8 bases agree with TRBD1. Per the germline V gene, CDR1 is ENHRY and CDR2 is SYGVKD. The CDR3 is 14 residues long. The CDR3, as DNA: TGTGCCAGCAGTTACTCGGGGACAGGCTACGAGCAGTACTTC. Translation: CASSYSGTGYEQYF.

V is TRBV2 and J is TRBJ2-1; D gene unclear. The CDR3 length is 15 residues. In germline, CDR1 is SNHLY, CDR2 FYNNEI. V was shortened by 4 bases and J by 5 bases, with 15 bases between the two germline ends. CDR3 amino acids: CASSVLVSQNNEQFF. The CDR3 DNA sequence: TGTGCCAGCAGTGTCCTGGTCTCTCAAAACAATGAGCAGTTCTTC.